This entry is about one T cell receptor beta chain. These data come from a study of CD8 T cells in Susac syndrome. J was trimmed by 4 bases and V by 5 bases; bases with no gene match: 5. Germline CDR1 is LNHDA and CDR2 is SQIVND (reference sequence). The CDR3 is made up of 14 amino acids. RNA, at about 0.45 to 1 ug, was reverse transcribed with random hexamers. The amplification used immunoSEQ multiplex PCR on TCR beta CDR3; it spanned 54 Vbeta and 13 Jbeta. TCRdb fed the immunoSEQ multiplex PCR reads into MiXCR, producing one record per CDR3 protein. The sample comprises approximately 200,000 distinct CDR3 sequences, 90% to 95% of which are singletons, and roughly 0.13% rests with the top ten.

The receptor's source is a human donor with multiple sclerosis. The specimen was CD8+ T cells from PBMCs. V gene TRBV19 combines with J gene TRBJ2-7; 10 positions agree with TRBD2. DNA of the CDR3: TGTGCCAGTAGTGTTTCTAGCGGGGGTTACGAGCAGTACTTC. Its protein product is CASSVSSGGYEQYF.